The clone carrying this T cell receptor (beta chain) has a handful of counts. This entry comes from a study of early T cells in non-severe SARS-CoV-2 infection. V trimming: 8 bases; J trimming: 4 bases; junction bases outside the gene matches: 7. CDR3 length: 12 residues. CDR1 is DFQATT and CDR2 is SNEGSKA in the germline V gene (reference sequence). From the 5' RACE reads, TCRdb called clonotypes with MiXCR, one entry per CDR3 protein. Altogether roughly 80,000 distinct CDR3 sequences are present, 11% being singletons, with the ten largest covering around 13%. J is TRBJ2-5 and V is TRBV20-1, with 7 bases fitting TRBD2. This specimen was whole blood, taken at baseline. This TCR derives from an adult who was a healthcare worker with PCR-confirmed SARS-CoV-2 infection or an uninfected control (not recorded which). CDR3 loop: CSWGGSGETQYF. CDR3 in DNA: TGCAGTTGGGGGGGTAGCGGAGAGACCCAGTACTTC.